This T cell receptor (beta chain) was observed in a study of vaccination and CD4 T cells after COVID-19. The treatment denotes: approximately 9-day PBMC culture with coronavirus spike peptide pools or control peptides (ViraFEST assay). During the years 2011-2018, before the COVID-19 pandemic, the unexposed donor's CD4+ T cells were collected. As to this clonotype: Its antigen is unknown.

The CDR3 is 15 amino acids. With 4 bases clipped from V and 0 bases from J, the junction kept 3 bases outside the gene matches. Germline V gives CDR1 LNHDA, CDR2 SQIVND (reference sequence). Sequencing of the DNA from cultured CD4+ T cells was carried out with the Oncomine TCR Beta short-read assay. Once CD4+ T cells had been cultured, genomic DNA was extracted from them. TCRdb called the PCR reads again in MiXCR, with one record for every CDR3 protein. The table lists several thousand distinct CDR3 sequences, 43% of them singletons. The source material was CD4+ T cells from blood, cultured in vitro. This receptor was identified in a human donor in good health. The rearrangement links TRBV19 to TRBJ1-2, with 9 bases that match TRBD1. The CDR3 region is CASSRTGGANYGYTF. In DNA form, the CDR3 reads TGTGCCAGTAGTAGAACAGGGGGCGCTAACTATGGCTACACCTTC.